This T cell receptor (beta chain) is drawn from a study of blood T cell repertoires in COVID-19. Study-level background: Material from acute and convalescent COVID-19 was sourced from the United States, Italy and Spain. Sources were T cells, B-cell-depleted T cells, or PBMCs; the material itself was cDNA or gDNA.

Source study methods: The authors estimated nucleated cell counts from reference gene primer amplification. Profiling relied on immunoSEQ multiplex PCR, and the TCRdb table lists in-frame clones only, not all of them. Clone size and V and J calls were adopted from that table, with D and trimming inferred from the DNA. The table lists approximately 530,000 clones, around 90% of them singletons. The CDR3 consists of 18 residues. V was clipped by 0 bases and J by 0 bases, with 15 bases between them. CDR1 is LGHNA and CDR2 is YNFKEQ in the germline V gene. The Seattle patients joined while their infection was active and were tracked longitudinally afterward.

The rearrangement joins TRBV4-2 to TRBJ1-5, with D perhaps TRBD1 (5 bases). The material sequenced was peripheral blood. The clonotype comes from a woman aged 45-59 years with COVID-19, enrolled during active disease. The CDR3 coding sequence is TGTGCCAGCAGCCAAGATTACGACAGCCCCTATAGCAATCAGCCCCAGCATTTT. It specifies CASSQDYDSPYSNQPQHF.